These 20 T cell receptor beta chains originate from one sample sequenced in a study of shared clonotypes between healthy human individuals. TCRdb keeps only in-frame clones here, not all; method: immunoSEQ multiplex PCR. This sample has millions of clones; more than 80% occur once, and the top ten carry more than 0.12%. The specimen sequenced was naive CD4+ T cells sorted from blood. Subset specified: CD45RA+ positively selected. All receptors derive from a man younger than 30 in good health.

The chain employs TRBV5-8 and TRBJ1-1, with D uncertain. With 3 bases removed from V and 2 bases from J, the gap between germline ends came to 14 bases. This CDR3 has 15 amino acids. Per the germline V gene, CDR1 is SGHTS and CDR2 is YDEGEE. The CDR3 reads CASSSFRYLNTEAFF. As DNA, the CDR3 is TGTGCCAGCAGCTCCTTTCGATACTTAAACACTGAAGCTTTCTTT.

The chain combines TRBV30 with TRBJ2-2, with TRBD1 matching 8 bases. The CDR3 sequence is 14 residues long. Germline V CDR1 and CDR2: GTSNPN, SVGIG (reference sequence). V dropped 2 bases and J dropped 5; count of bases not matched to a gene: 4. The CDR3 sequence: CAWSQTGATGELFF. The CDR3 nucleotides are TGTGCCTGGAGTCAGACAGGGGCAACCGGGGAGCTGTTTTTT.

The CDR3 spells CASTPQITGELFF. CDR3 DNA sequence: TGTGCCAGCACTCCACAGATCACCGGGGAGCTGTTTTTT. The chain uses TRBV6-1 and TRBJ2-2; unclear D gene. CDR3 length: 13 amino acids. From germline, CDR1 is MNHNS and CDR2 SASEGT. Trimming removed 7 bases from V and 4 bases from J, with 10 bases in between.

Comment on this clone: The same CDR3 is also encoded by other DNA sequences in this sample. The chain employs TRBV5-1 and TRBJ2-5; D gene unclear. Trimming stripped 4 bases from V and 0 bases from J, with 4 bases between. This CDR3 region has 12 residues. Germline CDR1 and CDR2: SGHRS and YFSETQ. CDR3 sequence (DNA): TGCGCCAGCAGCGCATACCAAGAGACCCAGTACTTC. Translation: CASSAYQETQYF.

This rearrangement joins TRBV6-5 to TRBJ2-3, with D perhaps assigned TRBD1 or TRBD2 (5 bases each). Germline V gives CDR1 MNHEY, CDR2 SVGAGI. The CDR3 totals 15 residues. The V end was cut by 0 bases, the J end by 8 bases, with 15 bases between. CDR3 sequence: CASSYSNSGAGTQYF. In DNA, the CDR3 is TGTGCCAGCAGTTACTCGAATTCTGGGGCGGGTACGCAGTATTTT.

This clone was detected a few times. The same CDR3 arises from other DNA sequences in this sample as well. The chain carries TRBV6-5 and TRBJ1-1; a weak D match, TRBD1 (6 bases). Trimming removed 6 bases at V and 2 bases at J, with 13 bases between. Germline V gene data show CDR1 as MNHEY and CDR2 as SVGAGI. The CDR3 sequence is 14 residues long. The CDR3, as DNA: TGTGCCAGCAGCCCCGGGACATTAAACACTGAAGCTTTCTTT. Its protein product is CASSPGTLNTEAFF.

This rearrangement joins TRBV12-1 to TRBJ1-5; TRBD1, the D gene given by the table, was not confirmed from the DNA. TRBV12-1 is termed a pseudogene. The CDR3 consists of 17 residues. The DNA of the CDR3 is TGTGCCAGCAGCTTTAAAAGTCCCCGGACATTCCCTCAGCCCCAGCATTTT. Encoded protein: CASSFKSPRTFPQPQHF.

This clone was seen a few times. The V and J genes are TRBV2 and TRBJ1-6; 8 bases line up with TRBD1. The V segment lost 2 bases and the J segment 4 bases; nucleotides outside the gene matches: 4. Germline V gene lookup returns CDR1 SNHLY and CDR2 FYNNEI. This CDR3 spans 16 amino acids. This CDR3 is CASSERTGSYNSPLHF. The DNA for the CDR3 is TGTGCCAGCAGTGAAAGGACAGGGTCATATAATTCACCCCTCCACTTT.

Comment on this clone: Other DNA sequences in this sample translate to the same CDR3. The chain joins TRBV28 to TRBJ1-1; weak D call: TRBD1 (5 bases). Germline lookup yields CDR1 MDHEN and CDR2 SYDVKM. Trimming pared 5 bases from V and 2 bases from J, leaving 9 bases between. The CDR3 length is 13 residues. CDR3 sequence reads: CASSGTVNTEAFF. The CDR3 DNA reads TGTGCCAGCAGTGGGACTGTAAACACTGAAGCTTTCTTT.

This clone was seen only once. The chain employs TRBV7-9 and TRBJ2-5; D ambiguous. This CDR3 has 12 amino acids. In germline, CDR1 is SEHNR, CDR2 FQNEAQ (reference sequence). V was cut by 11 bases and J by 2 bases, with 12 bases left in between. The CDR3: CALSTPQETQYF. The DNA of the CDR3 is TGTGCCTTATCGACACCGCAAGAGACCCAGTACTTC.

This clone was seen only once. J is TRBJ2-7 and V is TRBV5-4, with D perhaps given as TRBD1 or TRBD2 (5 bases each). CDR3 length: 13 residues. V lost 4 bases and J lost 2, with 10 bases in between. CDR1 is SGHNT and CDR2 is YYREEE in the germline V gene (reference sequence). The DNA of the CDR3 is TGTGCCAGCAGCCGGGGACGAACCTACGAGCAGTACTTC. Its protein is CASSRGRTYEQYF.

The CDR3: CASSLSRQGGSEQYF. The DNA for the CDR3 is TGTGCCAGCAGTTTATCGAGACAGGGGGGAAGCGAGCAGTACTTC. This chain links TRBV27 with TRBJ2-7; the match to TRBD1 covers 9 bases. The germline V gene has CDR1 MNHEY and CDR2 SMNVEV (reference sequence). The V and J ends lost 0 bases and 6 bases, in that order; junction bases with no gene match: 6. The CDR3 sequence is 15 residues long.

The rearrangement uses TRBV4-1 and TRBJ2-3, with D maybe TRBD2 (6 bases). The V and J ends lost 4 bases and 6 bases respectively, with 32 bases between them. Germline lookup yields CDR1 MGHRA and CDR2 YSYEKL. This CDR3 comprises 20 residues. CDR3 DNA sequence: TGCGCCAGCAGCCGTCGCGGGACCGCCACCCACGAGATCATCGCGGATACGCAGTATTTT. Amino acid sequence: CASSRRGTATHEIIADTQYF.

The rearrangement uses TRBV6-1 and TRBJ1-5, with TRBD1 matching over 7 bases. The CDR3 contains 14 residues. V was clipped by 6 bases and J by 3 bases; unmatched bases: 5. Per the germline V gene, CDR1 is MNHNS and CDR2 is SASEGT. The CDR3 reads CASSVGQANQPQHF. The CDR3 region has the DNA TGTGCCAGCAGCGTTGGACAGGCCAATCAGCCCCAGCATTTT.

The chain links TRBV9 to TRBJ2-1, with 11 nucleotides matching TRBD2. Losses at the gene ends were 4 bases for V and 1 base for J; bases not matched to a gene: 4. Looked up from germline, CDR1 is SGDLS and CDR2 is YYNGEE. CDR3 length equals 16 residues. The DNA of the CDR3 is TGTGCCAGCAGCACTGGGACTAGCGGATCCTACAATGAGCAGTTCTTC. This sequence encodes CASSTGTSGSYNEQFF.

The rearrangement links TRBV6-1 to TRBJ1-4; D remains unclear. Germline values: CDR1 MNHNS, CDR2 SASEGT. The CDR3 has 13 amino acids. The V end was cut by 7 bases, the J end by 0 bases, with 6 bases between. This chain's CDR3 is CASKSATNEKLFF. In nucleotides, the CDR3 is TGTGCCAGCAAGTCAGCAACTAATGAAAAACTGTTTTTT.

This chain uses TRBV9 with TRBJ1-2; 7 bases match TRBD1. The CDR3 sequence is 17 residues long. The junction had 12 bases not matched to a gene; V was cut back by 4 bases and J by 0 bases. Per germline, CDR1 SGDLS and CDR2 YYNGEE. CDR3 region: CASSPQSDRASNYGYTF. The CDR3 nucleotides are TGTGCCAGCAGCCCACAATCCGACAGGGCCTCTAACTATGGCTACACCTTC.

The chain is built from TRBV10-3 and TRBJ1-4; D is perhaps TRBD1 (6 bases). The CDR3 runs 17 residues. V was shortened by 3 bases and J by 3 bases, with 17 bases between the two germline ends. Germline V CDR1 and CDR2: ENHRY, SYGVKD. CDR3 residues: CAISDVGGQGANEKLFF. The CDR3 DNA reads TGTGCCATCAGTGACGTCGGGGGCCAGGGAGCTAATGAAAAACTGTTTTTT.

This clone showed up just once. The chain carries TRBV7-2 and TRBJ2-3, with 7 bases fitting TRBD2. The V gene's germline CDR1 is SGHTA and CDR2 FQGNSA. J lost 0 bases, V lost 5 bases, and 5 bases had no gene match. There are 15 residues in the CDR3. CDR3 in DNA: TGTGCCAGCAGCCCACTAGCGTCTAGCACAGATACGCAGTATTTT. It is translated as CASSPLASSTDTQYF. Using reference TRBV7-2 and TRBJ2-3 for the parts outside the CDR3, the full variable domain is GAGVSQSPSNKVTEKGKDVELRCDPISGHTALYWYRQSLGQGLEFLIYFQGNSAPDKSGLPSDRFSAERTGGSVSTLTIQRTQQEDSAVYLCASSPLASSTDTQYFGPGTRLTVL.

The chain joins TRBV11-2 to TRBJ2-1, with TRBD2 matching 13 bases. CDR1 and CDR2 (germline): SGHAT, FQNNGV. CDR3 length equals 16 residues. V lost 6 bases to trimming and J lost 1 base; unmatched junction nucleotides: 3. The CDR3 is CASRLAGGKSYNEQFF. CDR3 DNA sequence: TGTGCCAGCAGACTAGCGGGAGGGAAATCCTACAATGAGCAGTTCTTC.